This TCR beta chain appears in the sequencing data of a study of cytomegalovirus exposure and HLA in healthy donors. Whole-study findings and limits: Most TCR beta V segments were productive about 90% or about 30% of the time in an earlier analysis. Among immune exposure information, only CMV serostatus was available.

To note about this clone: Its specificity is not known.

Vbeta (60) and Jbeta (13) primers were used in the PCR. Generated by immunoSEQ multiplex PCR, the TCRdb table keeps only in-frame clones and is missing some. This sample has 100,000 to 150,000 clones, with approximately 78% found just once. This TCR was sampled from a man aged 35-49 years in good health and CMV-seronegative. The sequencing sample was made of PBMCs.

The CDR3 reads CSVTFRTTSYEQYF. As DNA, the CDR3 is TGCAGCGTTACATTCCGGACAACCTCCTACGAGCAGTACTTC. The chain links TRBV29-1 to TRBJ2-7, with a possible D match to TRBD1 (5 bases). V was shortened by 5 bases and J by 0 bases, with 14 bases between the two germline ends. This CDR3 has 14 residues. CDR1 is SQVTM and CDR2 is ANQGSEA in the germline V gene.